Listed below are T cell receptor beta chains from one sample, sequenced in a study of blood T cell repertoires in COVID-19. Some clones are missing from TCRdb's copy, which holds only in-frame ones; the method was immunoSEQ multiplex PCR. In the table there are approximately 240,000 clones, about 85% of which are singletons. The specimen was peripheral blood. These receptors originate from a woman aged 18-29 years who had recovered from COVID-19. CDR3s include the opening cysteine and the closing phenylalanine or tryptophan. A D gene is named only where the DNA matches it firmly. Clone sizes are given selectively: once, few, many, or a class where the clone is expanded.

CDR3aa	CDR3nt	d_gene	v_gene	abundance	j_gene
CASSPRDRAYEQYF	TGTGCCAGCAGCCCCCGGGACAGGGCCTACGAGCAGTACTTC	TRBD1	TRBV14	-	TRBJ2-7
CASSHTDTQYF	TGTGCCAGCAGCCACACAGATACGCAGTATTTT	-	TRBV12-3/TRBV12-4	-	TRBJ2-3
CASSLDLAGASYEQYF	TGCGCCAGCAGCTTGGATCTAGCGGGGGCCTCCTACGAGCAGTACTTC	TRBD2	TRBV5-1	-	TRBJ2-7
CASSQDLLYEQYF	TGTGCCAGCAGCCAAGACCTCCTCTACGAGCAGTACTTC	-	TRBV4-2	-	TRBJ2-7
CASSLDSRESYEQYF	TGTGCCAGCAGCTTAGATTCGAGGGAGTCTTACGAGCAGTACTTC	-	TRBV11-2	once	TRBJ2-7
CASSLVASTDTQYF	TGCGCCAGCAGCTTGGTAGCTAGCACAGATACGCAGTATTTT	-	TRBV5-1	-	TRBJ2-3
CSVPQRFDGYTF	TGCAGCGTCCCCCAGAGGTTTGATGGCTACACCTTC	-	TRBV29-1	-	TRBJ1-2
CAISESAQGSGNTIYF	TGTGCCATCAGTGAGTCGGCACAGGGCTCTGGAAACACCATATATTTT	-	TRBV10-3	-	TRBJ1-3
CASRVRGRWTEAFF	TGTGCCAGCAGAGTGCGGGGGCGTTGGACTGAAGCTTTCTTT	-	TRBV7-2	-	TRBJ1-1
CASSFSGTSGSDTQYF	TGCGCCAGCAGCTTTTCCGGGACTAGCGGGTCAGATACGCAGTATTTT	TRBD2	TRBV5-1	-	TRBJ2-3
CASSTHRDTGNTEAFF	TGTGCCAGTAGTACCCACCGGGACACAGGGAACACTGAAGCTTTCTTT	-	TRBV19	few	TRBJ1-1
CASRHRDDTGELFF	TGTGCCAGCAGACACAGGGATGACACCGGGGAGCTGTTTTTT	-	TRBV13	-	TRBJ2-2
CASLGGSQLYGYTF	TGTGCCAGCTTGGGGGGGAGTCAGTTATATGGCTACACCTTC	-	TRBV5-6	-	TRBJ1-2
CASSLQTSTDTQYF	TGCGCCAGCAGCTTGCAGACTAGCACAGATACGCAGTATTTT	-	TRBV5-1	-	TRBJ2-3
CASSLADRGLRETQYF	TGTGCCAGCAGCTTGGCTGACAGGGGGCTTAGAGAGACCCAGTACTTC	TRBD1	TRBV5-5	-	TRBJ2-5
CAISARQLVGELFF	TGTGCCATCAGTGCAAGACAGTTGGTCGGGGAGCTGTTTTTT	-	TRBV10-3	-	TRBJ2-2
CASSYALAGGYEQFF	TGTGCCAGCAGTTACGCACTAGCGGGAGGTTATGAGCAGTTCTTC	TRBD2	TRBV6-5	-	TRBJ2-1
CASSQGRLSGNTIYF	TGCGCCAGCAGCCAAGGGAGGCTCTCTGGAAACACCATATATTTT	-	TRBV4-1	-	TRBJ1-3
CASSYSKGEMGYEQYF	TGTGCCAGCAGTTACTCGAAGGGGGAGATGGGTTACGAGCAGTACTTC	-	TRBV6-5	-	TRBJ2-7
CASSYSGGDGQPQHF	TGTGCCAGCAGTTACTCAGGGGGCGATGGTCAGCCCCAGCATTTT	TRBD1	TRBV6-5	-	TRBJ1-5
CAIRSGAGVESNTGELFF	TGTGCCATCAGATCCGGGGCGGGGGTTGAGTCGAACACCGGGGAGCTGTTTTTT	TRBD2	TRBV10-3	-	TRBJ2-2
CASSQDTGSGYTF	TGTGCCAGCAGCCAAGATACAGGCTCGGGCTACACCTTC	-	TRBV3-1/TRBV3-2	-	TRBJ1-2
CALPLAPLHF	TGTGCCTTGCCACTTGCACCCCTCCACTTT	-	TRBV30	-	TRBJ1-6
CASSYSIASLNTEAFF	TGTGCCAGCAGTTACTCGATTGCCAGTCTGAACACTGAAGCTTTCTTT	-	TRBV6-2/TRBV6-3	-	TRBJ1-1
CATRQGNSNQPQHF	TGTGCCACCCGACAGGGAAATAGCAATCAGCCCCAGCATTTT	TRBD1	TRBV6-5	-	TRBJ1-5
CASVGQGQSYEQYF	TGCGCCAGCGTAGGGCAGGGTCAATCCTACGAGCAGTACTTC	-	TRBV10-2	-	TRBJ2-7
CASTLLSYEQYF	TGTGCCAGCACCCTCCTTTCCTACGAGCAGTACTTC	-	TRBV6-5	-	TRBJ2-7
CASSLAKSDRNYGYTF	TGTGCCAGCAGCTTAGCCAAATCCGACAGAAACTATGGCTACACCTTC	-	TRBV7-9	-	TRBJ1-2
CASGGLSQETQYF	TGTGCCAGCGGGGGACTCTCCCAAGAGACCCAGTACTTC	-	TRBV19	-	TRBJ2-5
CASLAGTYNEQFF	TGTGCCAGCTTAGCGGGGACCTACAATGAGCAGTTCTTC	TRBD2	TRBV28	-	TRBJ2-1
CASSLSKREPPAQYF	TGTGCCAGCAGCTTATCAAAGCGGGAGCCGCCTGCCCAGTACTTC	TRBD2	TRBV7-9	-	TRBJ2-5
CASSLYPANYGYTF	TGTGCCAGCAGTCTTTACCCAGCTAACTATGGCTACACCTTC	-	TRBV6-6	-	TRBJ1-2
CASSQDIDYTTDTQYF	TGTGCCAGCAGCCAAGATATTGACTATACTACAGATACGCAGTATTTT	-	TRBV14	-	TRBJ2-3
CASSLRAGGYTEAFF	TGCGCCAGCAGCCTCAGGGCGGGGGGGTATACTGAAGCTTTCTTT	-	TRBV4-3	once	TRBJ1-1
CSVDVGARAFF	TGCAGCGTTGATGTAGGGGCGCGCGCTTTCTTT	-	TRBV29-1	-	TRBJ1-1
CASSQTLGGNNEQFF	TGTGCCAGCAGCCAAACCCTGGGAGGTAACAATGAGCAGTTCTTC	-	TRBV13	-	TRBJ2-1
CASSSLNEQFF	TGCGCCAGCAGTTCCCTCAATGAGCAGTTCTTC	-	TRBV5-1	-	TRBJ2-1
CASSLSIGRGLLYEQYF	TGTGCCAGCAGCTTGAGTATAGGCAGGGGTCTCCTCTACGAGCAGTACTTC	-	TRBV5-5	once	TRBJ2-7
CASSGAGVGEQYF	TGTGCCAGCAGTGGGGCAGGGGTGGGCGAGCAGTACTTC	-	TRBV25-1	few	TRBJ2-7
CASSLQQGSNTEAFF	TGTGCCAGCAGCTTACAGCAGGGATCGAACACTGAAGCTTTCTTT	-	TRBV7-2	-	TRBJ1-1
CASSIGVTEAFF	TGTGCCAGTAGTATCGGGGTCACTGAAGCTTTCTTT	-	TRBV19	-	TRBJ1-1
CASSQAESSYNSPLHF	TGTGCCAGCAGCCAGGCAGAGAGCTCCTATAATTCACCCCTCCACTTT	-	TRBV7-9	-	TRBJ1-6
CASSSLANFRNYGYTF	TGTGCCAGCAGCTCCCTAGCCAACTTCAGGAACTATGGCTACACCTTC	-	TRBV13	-	TRBJ1-2
CASSLVVTMNTEAFF	TGTGCCAGCAGCTTGGTAGTCACCATGAACACTGAAGCTTTCTTT	-	TRBV5-5	-	TRBJ1-1
CASSLSSGRKTGELFF	TGTGCCAGCAGCTTGTCAAGCGGGAGAAAGACCGGGGAGCTGTTTTTT	TRBD2	TRBV11-3	-	TRBJ2-2
CASSLGGTTEAFF	TGTGCCAGCAGTTTGGGGGGGACCACTGAAGCTTTCTTT	-	TRBV27	-	TRBJ1-1
CASSLWPSNEQFF	TGTGCCAGCAGTTTGTGGCCTAGTAATGAGCAGTTCTTC	-	TRBV27	-	TRBJ2-1
CASSFGGPIYEQYF	TGTGCCAGCAGCTTTGGGGGCCCGATCTACGAGCAGTACTTC	-	TRBV7-2	-	TRBJ2-7